This is a list of T cell receptor beta chains from one sample in a study of blood T cell repertoires in COVID-19. Sequenced by immunoSEQ multiplex PCR; TCRdb stores in-frame clones only, minus some. Of 35,000 or so clones in the sample, 90% to 95% were seen once. Sequenced material: peripheral blood. These receptors all come from a man aged 55 to 70 with active or convalescent COVID-19. Both conserved end residues are part of each CDR3. Each record gives: V gene, clone size, J gene, CDR3 length, D gene, CDR3 DNA, CDR3 protein. D genes are given only for firm matches. Some rows have no size entry. The others give once, few or many, or a class for an expanded clone.

V gene: TRBV9
clone size: -
J gene: TRBJ2-3
CDR3 length: 16
D gene: -
CDR3 DNA: TGTGCCAGCAGCGTGGAGGGTAGGCTTCACACAGATACGCAGTATTTT
CDR3 protein: CASSVEGRLHTDTQYF

V gene: TRBV9
clone size: -
J gene: TRBJ1-2
CDR3 length: 20
D gene: TRBD1
CDR3 DNA: TGTGCCAGCAGCGCCCGGCCTCCGGGACAGGGGGACCCGTTGGGGTATGGCTACACCTTC
CDR3 protein: CASSARPPGQGDPLGYGYTF

V gene: TRBV19
clone size: -
J gene: TRBJ1-5
CDR3 length: 13
D gene: -
CDR3 DNA: TGTGCCAGTAGCCGACAGTACAATCAGCCCCAGCATTTT
CDR3 protein: CASSRQYNQPQHF

V gene: TRBV5-1
clone size: once
J gene: TRBJ1-1
CDR3 length: 15
D gene: -
CDR3 DNA: TGCGCCAGCAGCTTGGCCGGTCCAATGAACACTGAAGCTTTCTTT
CDR3 protein: CASSLAGPMNTEAFF

V gene: TRBV11-3
clone size: -
J gene: TRBJ2-7
CDR3 length: 15
D gene: TRBD1
CDR3 DNA: TGTGCCAGCAGTTCACCGGGACAGGGGATCTACGAGCAGTACTTC
CDR3 protein: CASSSPGQGIYEQYF

V gene: TRBV7-9
clone size: once
J gene: TRBJ1-2
CDR3 length: 13
D gene: TRBD1
CDR3 DNA: TGTGCCAGCAGCTTAAGTGACAGGGCTGGCTACACCTTC
CDR3 protein: CASSLSDRAGYTF

V gene: TRBV3-1/TRBV3-2
clone size: -
J gene: TRBJ1-1
CDR3 length: 12
D gene: -
CDR3 DNA: TGTGCCAGCAGCCCGACAGGAAGAGCAGCTTTCTTT
CDR3 protein: CASSPTGRAAFF

V gene: TRBV18
clone size: -
J gene: TRBJ1-2
CDR3 length: 15
D gene: -
CDR3 DNA: TGTGCCAGCTCGCAGGCTCTTGACAGCCTCTATGGCTACACCTTC
CDR3 protein: CASSQALDSLYGYTF

V gene: TRBV5-1
clone size: -
J gene: TRBJ2-3
CDR3 length: 11
D gene: -
CDR3 DNA: TGCGCCAGCATGGCAGCAGATACGCAGTATTTT
CDR3 protein: CASMAADTQYF

V gene: TRBV6-5
clone size: -
J gene: TRBJ2-5
CDR3 length: 16
D gene: TRBD2
CDR3 DNA: TGTGCCAGCAGTTACTCGCTCCTAGCGGGGCAAGAGACCCAGTACTTC
CDR3 protein: CASSYSLLAGQETQYF

V gene: TRBV5-1
clone size: -
J gene: TRBJ2-7
CDR3 length: 15
D gene: -
CDR3 DNA: TGCGCCAGCAGCTTGGACCCTCAGGGTACGTACGAGCAGTACTTC
CDR3 protein: CASSLDPQGTYEQYF

V gene: TRBV28
clone size: -
J gene: TRBJ1-2
CDR3 length: 13
D gene: -
CDR3 DNA: TGTGCCAGCAGTTTAGGAGACCCCTTTCCCTACACCTTC
CDR3 protein: CASSLGDPFPYTF

V gene: TRBV3-1/TRBV3-2
clone size: -
J gene: TRBJ2-3
CDR3 length: 17
D gene: TRBD2
CDR3 DNA: TGTGCCAGCAGCCAAGATGGAGCGGGGGTACCGGCAGATACGCAGTATTTT
CDR3 protein: CASSQDGAGVPADTQYF

V gene: TRBV19
clone size: -
J gene: TRBJ1-2
CDR3 length: 15
D gene: TRBD1
CDR3 DNA: TGTGCCACCCTGGGACAGGGTCTTTCTAACTATGGCTACACCTTC
CDR3 protein: CATLGQGLSNYGYTF

V gene: TRBV5-1
clone size: -
J gene: TRBJ2-5
CDR3 length: 15
D gene: -
CDR3 DNA: TGCGCCAGCAGCCTGATCCCGGGGGGCCTGGAGACCCAGTACTTC
CDR3 protein: CASSLIPGGLETQYF

V gene: TRBV28
clone size: -
J gene: TRBJ2-5
CDR3 length: 13
D gene: TRBD2
CDR3 DNA: TGTGCCAGCAGTGTAGCGGGAGGAGAGACCCAGTACTTC
CDR3 protein: CASSVAGGETQYF

V gene: TRBV14
clone size: -
J gene: TRBJ1-1
CDR3 length: 16
D gene: -
CDR3 DNA: TGTGCCAGCAGCCCTTTGTACGCAGGGCCGAACACTGAAGCTTTCTTT
CDR3 protein: CASSPLYAGPNTEAFF

V gene: TRBV2
clone size: -
J gene: TRBJ1-1
CDR3 length: 14
D gene: TRBD1
CDR3 DNA: TGTGCCAGCAGGTATACAGGGGGTAAGGCTGAAGCTTTCTTT
CDR3 protein: CASRYTGGKAEAFF

V gene: TRBV20-1
clone size: -
J gene: TRBJ2-7
CDR3 length: 11
D gene: -
CDR3 DNA: TGCAGTGCTAGAGAGGGGGCCGAGCAGTACTTC
CDR3 protein: CSAREGAEQYF

V gene: TRBV6-5
clone size: -
J gene: TRBJ2-3
CDR3 length: 16
D gene: TRBD2
CDR3 DNA: TGTGCCAGCAGTTACTCAGGGACTAGCGTTCCAGATACGCAGTATTTT
CDR3 protein: CASSYSGTSVPDTQYF

V gene: TRBV18
clone size: -
J gene: TRBJ2-6
CDR3 length: 17
D gene: -
CDR3 DNA: TGTGCCAGCTCACCACAGGGGCCGAACTCTGGGGCCAACGTCCTGACTTTC
CDR3 protein: CASSPQGPNSGANVLTF

V gene: TRBV5-8
clone size: -
J gene: TRBJ2-6
CDR3 length: 17
D gene: -
CDR3 DNA: TGTGCCAGCAGCTTGGAAAGGAGCTTCTCTGGGGCCAACGTCCTGACTTTC
CDR3 protein: CASSLERSFSGANVLTF

V gene: TRBV5-4
clone size: -
J gene: TRBJ1-2
CDR3 length: 15
D gene: -
CDR3 DNA: TGTGCCAGCAGCTCCTCCCGGGGGAAGATCTATGGCTACACCTTC
CDR3 protein: CASSSSRGKIYGYTF

V gene: TRBV1
clone size: -
J gene: TRBJ1-1
CDR3 length: 16
D gene: -
CDR3 DNA: TGCACCAGCACCCATAAAGGACAGGGGGCGAGAACTGAAGCTTTCTTT
CDR3 protein: CTSTHKGQGARTEAFF

V gene: TRBV5-6
clone size: -
J gene: TRBJ1-6
CDR3 length: 16
D gene: -
CDR3 DNA: TGTGCCAGCAGCTTGTTGGCAGGGGCGGATAATTCACCCCTCCACTTT
CDR3 protein: CASSLLAGADNSPLHF

V gene: TRBV4-1
clone size: -
J gene: TRBJ2-1
CDR3 length: 15
D gene: TRBD2
CDR3 DNA: TGCGCCAGCAGCCTGAGCGGGGGGGCCTACAATGAGCAGTTCTTC
CDR3 protein: CASSLSGGAYNEQFF

V gene: TRBV11-2
clone size: few
J gene: TRBJ1-6
CDR3 length: 16
D gene: TRBD1
CDR3 DNA: TGTGCCAGCAGCTGGACTGACAGGGGCTATAATTCACCCCTCCACTTT
CDR3 protein: CASSWTDRGYNSPLHF

V gene: TRBV6-5
clone size: -
J gene: TRBJ2-6
CDR3 length: 14
D gene: TRBD1
CDR3 DNA: TGTGCCAGCAGTTACTCGGACAGGTTTTACGTCCTGACTTTC
CDR3 protein: CASSYSDRFYVLTF

V gene: TRBV5-6
clone size: -
J gene: TRBJ1-1
CDR3 length: 14
D gene: -
CDR3 DNA: TGTGCCAGCAGCTGGGCAGTAGGTAACACTGAAGCTTTCTTT
CDR3 protein: CASSWAVGNTEAFF

V gene: TRBV6-5
clone size: -
J gene: TRBJ1-5
CDR3 length: 14
D gene: TRBD1
CDR3 DNA: TGTGCCAGCAGTTACTCCCGGGACAGCCAGCCCCAGCATTTT
CDR3 protein: CASSYSRDSQPQHF

V gene: TRBV12-3/TRBV12-4
clone size: -
J gene: TRBJ1-2
CDR3 length: 12
D gene: TRBD1
CDR3 DNA: TGTGCCAGCAGACAGACAGGGAATGGCTACACCTTC
CDR3 protein: CASRQTGNGYTF

V gene: TRBV6-5
clone size: -
J gene: TRBJ2-7
CDR3 length: 12
D gene: TRBD1
CDR3 DNA: TGTGCCAGCAGCCCACAGGGGGCCGAGCAGTACTTC
CDR3 protein: CASSPQGAEQYF

V gene: TRBV7-8
clone size: -
J gene: TRBJ2-7
CDR3 length: 16
D gene: TRBD1
CDR3 DNA: TGTGCCAGCACCCGAGGGGGGGACAGGGGGCTTCGCGAGCAGTACTTC
CDR3 protein: CASTRGGDRGLREQYF

V gene: TRBV27
clone size: once
J gene: TRBJ2-2
CDR3 length: 14
D gene: TRBD1
CDR3 DNA: TGTGCCAGCAGTCCAGGGGGCTACACCGGGGAGCTGTTTTTT
CDR3 protein: CASSPGGYTGELFF

V gene: TRBV2
clone size: -
J gene: TRBJ1-6
CDR3 length: 13
D gene: -
CDR3 DNA: TGTGCCAGCAGTCGGGCCTATAATTCACCCCTCCACTTT
CDR3 protein: CASSRAYNSPLHF

V gene: TRBV5-1
clone size: -
J gene: TRBJ2-1
CDR3 length: 12
D gene: TRBD2
CDR3 DNA: TGCGCCAGCAGCTTGGAGCGGGAGGGAAGATTCTTC
CDR3 protein: CASSLEREGRFF

V gene: TRBV6-5
clone size: -
J gene: TRBJ2-3
CDR3 length: 14
D gene: TRBD1
CDR3 DNA: TGTGCCAGCAGTTACGAGGGGGCGGAAGATACGCAGTATTTT
CDR3 protein: CASSYEGAEDTQYF

V gene: TRBV20-1
clone size: -
J gene: TRBJ1-5
CDR3 length: 14
D gene: -
CDR3 DNA: TGCAGTGCTAGTAAGGCCGGGAGCAATCAGCCCCAGCATTTT
CDR3 protein: CSASKAGSNQPQHF

V gene: TRBV5-1
clone size: -
J gene: TRBJ1-2
CDR3 length: 14
D gene: TRBD1
CDR3 DNA: TGCGCCAGCAACCGGGACAGGGGGCTCTATGGCTACACCTTC
CDR3 protein: CASNRDRGLYGYTF

V gene: TRBV10-3
clone size: -
J gene: TRBJ1-2
CDR3 length: 15
D gene: -
CDR3 DNA: TGTGCCATCAGTGAATATGACCGGGAGAACTATGGCTACACCTTC
CDR3 protein: CAISEYDRENYGYTF

V gene: TRBV6-5
clone size: -
J gene: TRBJ1-1
CDR3 length: 12
D gene: -
CDR3 DNA: TGTGCCAGCAGTTCTGGGCAAACTGAAGCTTTCTTT
CDR3 protein: CASSSGQTEAFF

V gene: TRBV5-4
clone size: -
J gene: TRBJ2-3
CDR3 length: 16
D gene: -
CDR3 DNA: TGTGCCAGCAGCCCGGAGGTGGGAGCGGGCCCAGATACGCAGTATTTT
CDR3 protein: CASSPEVGAGPDTQYF

V gene: TRBV5-4
clone size: -
J gene: TRBJ1-2
CDR3 length: 13
D gene: TRBD1
CDR3 DNA: TGTGCCAGCAGCTTGTCAGGGGGCTATGGCTACACCTTC
CDR3 protein: CASSLSGGYGYTF

V gene: TRBV29-1
clone size: -
J gene: TRBJ1-1
CDR3 length: 12
D gene: -
CDR3 DNA: TGCAGCGGGGGAAGGAGGAACACTGAAGCTTTCTTT
CDR3 protein: CSGGRRNTEAFF

V gene: TRBV20-1
clone size: -
J gene: TRBJ2-1
CDR3 length: 11
D gene: TRBD1
CDR3 DNA: TGCAGTGCTGGGACAGGGGATGAGCAGTTCTTC
CDR3 protein: CSAGTGDEQFF

V gene: TRBV3-1/TRBV3-2
clone size: -
J gene: TRBJ2-7
CDR3 length: 14
D gene: TRBD1
CDR3 DNA: TGTGCCAGCAGGGACAGGGGGCGCGCGTACGAGCAGTACTTC
CDR3 protein: CASRDRGRAYEQYF

V gene: TRBV5-1
clone size: -
J gene: TRBJ2-2
CDR3 length: 15
D gene: -
CDR3 DNA: TGCGCCAGCAGCTTGGTGGGAGTAGACACCGGGGAGCTGTTTTTT
CDR3 protein: CASSLVGVDTGELFF

V gene: TRBV7-3
clone size: -
J gene: TRBJ2-1
CDR3 length: 15
D gene: -
CDR3 DNA: TGTGCCAGTTCCCCCGCTCTAGCGCGGCAAGATGAGCAGTTCTTC
CDR3 protein: CASSPALARQDEQFF

V gene: TRBV15
clone size: once
J gene: TRBJ1-3
CDR3 length: 17
D gene: -
CDR3 DNA: TGTGCCACCAGCAGCCCCGGGAGGGAAGCCTCTGGAAACACCATATATTTT
CDR3 protein: CATSSPGREASGNTIYF

V gene: TRBV19
clone size: -
J gene: TRBJ2-7
CDR3 length: 16
D gene: TRBD2
CDR3 DNA: TGTGCCAGTAGTATCCTAGCGGGAGGGCCAGGCTACGAGCAGTACTTC
CDR3 protein: CASSILAGGPGYEQYF

V gene: TRBV7-6
clone size: few
J gene: TRBJ2-7
CDR3 length: 13
D gene: -
CDR3 DNA: TGTGCCAGCAGCTTAGGACACTCCTACGAGCAGTACTTC
CDR3 protein: CASSLGHSYEQYF

V gene: TRBV13
clone size: once
J gene: TRBJ1-1
CDR3 length: 16
D gene: -
CDR3 DNA: TGTGCCAGCAGCTTCGGGGGGGGCAGGGCCGACACTGAAGCTTTCTTT
CDR3 protein: CASSFGGGRADTEAFF

V gene: TRBV7-9
clone size: -
J gene: TRBJ2-7
CDR3 length: 15
D gene: TRBD1
CDR3 DNA: TGTGCCAGCAGCCCTACCGGGACAGGGTTCTACGAGCAGTACTTC
CDR3 protein: CASSPTGTGFYEQYF

V gene: TRBV2
clone size: -
J gene: TRBJ1-6
CDR3 length: 13
D gene: -
CDR3 DNA: TGTGCCAGCAGCATCGTGGTCCGGGCACCCCTCCACTTT
CDR3 protein: CASSIVVRAPLHF

V gene: TRBV4-2
clone size: -
J gene: TRBJ2-1
CDR3 length: 16
D gene: TRBD2
CDR3 DNA: TGTGCCAGCAGCCAAGATCTAGCGGGGGGCTACAATGAGCAGTTCTTC
CDR3 protein: CASSQDLAGGYNEQFF